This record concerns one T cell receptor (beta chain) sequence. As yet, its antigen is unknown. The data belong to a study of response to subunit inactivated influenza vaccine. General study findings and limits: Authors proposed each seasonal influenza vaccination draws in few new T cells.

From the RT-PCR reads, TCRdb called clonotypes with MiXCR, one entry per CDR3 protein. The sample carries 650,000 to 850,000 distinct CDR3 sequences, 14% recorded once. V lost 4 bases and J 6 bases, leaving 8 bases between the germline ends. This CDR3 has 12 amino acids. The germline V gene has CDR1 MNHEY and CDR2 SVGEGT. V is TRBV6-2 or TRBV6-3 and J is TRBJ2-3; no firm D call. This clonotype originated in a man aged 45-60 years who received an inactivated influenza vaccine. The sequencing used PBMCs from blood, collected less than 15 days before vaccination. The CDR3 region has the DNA TGTGCCAGCAGTTTTTCATCGGATACGCAGTATTTT. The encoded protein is CASSFSSDTQYF.